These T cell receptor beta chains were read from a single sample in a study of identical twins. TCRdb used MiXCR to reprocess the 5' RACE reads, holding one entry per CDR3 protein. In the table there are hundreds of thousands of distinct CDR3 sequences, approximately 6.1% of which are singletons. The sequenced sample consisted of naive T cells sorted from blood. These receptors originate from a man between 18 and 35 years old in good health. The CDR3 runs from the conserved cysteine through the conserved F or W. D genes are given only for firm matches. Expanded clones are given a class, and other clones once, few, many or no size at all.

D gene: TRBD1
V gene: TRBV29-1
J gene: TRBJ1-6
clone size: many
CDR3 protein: CSVGTGSNSPLHF
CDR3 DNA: TGCAGCGTAGGGACAGGGAGTAATTCACCCCTCCACTTT

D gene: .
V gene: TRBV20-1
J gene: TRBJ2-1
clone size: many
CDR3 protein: CSARDPLASEEQFF
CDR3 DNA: TGCAGTGCTAGAGACCCACTAGCTTCCGAAGAGCAGTTCTTC

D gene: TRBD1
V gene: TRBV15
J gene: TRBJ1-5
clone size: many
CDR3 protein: CATSAQTGDQPQHF
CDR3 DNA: TGTGCCACCAGCGCCCAGACAGGGGATCAGCCCCAGCATTTT

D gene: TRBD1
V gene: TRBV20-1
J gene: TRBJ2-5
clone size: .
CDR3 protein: CSARDTGTVVETQYF
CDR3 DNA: TGCAGTGCTAGAGATACCGGGACAGTTGTAGAGACCCAGTACTTC

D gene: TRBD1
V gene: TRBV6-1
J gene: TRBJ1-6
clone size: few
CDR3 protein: CASSRTGIGSNSPLHF
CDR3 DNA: TGTGCCAGCAGCCGGACAGGGATTGGGTCTAATTCACCCCTCCACTTT

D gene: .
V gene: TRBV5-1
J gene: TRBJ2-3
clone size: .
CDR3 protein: CASSQTVTQYF
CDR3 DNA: TGCGCCAGCAGCCAGACGGTCACGCAGTATTTT

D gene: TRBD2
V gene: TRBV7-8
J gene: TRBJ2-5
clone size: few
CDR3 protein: CASSLRSGGHETQYF
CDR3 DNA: TGTGCCAGCAGCCTACGGTCGGGAGGGCACGAGACCCAGTACTTC

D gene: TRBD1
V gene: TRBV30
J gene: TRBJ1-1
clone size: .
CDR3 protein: CAGSTGIPEAFF
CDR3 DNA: TGTGCCGGATCGACAGGGATCCCTGAAGCTTTCTTT

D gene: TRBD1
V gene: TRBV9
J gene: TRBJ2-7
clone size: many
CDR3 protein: CASSAGQNYEQYF
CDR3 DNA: TGTGCCAGCAGCGCGGGACAGAACTACGAGCAGTACTTC

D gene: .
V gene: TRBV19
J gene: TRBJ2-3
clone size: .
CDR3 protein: CASRGSLSDTQYF
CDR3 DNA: TGTGCCAGCCGAGGGAGTTTATCAGATACGCAGTATTTT

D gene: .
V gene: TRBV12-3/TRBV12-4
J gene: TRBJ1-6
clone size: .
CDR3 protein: CASSLDGGPLHF
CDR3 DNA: TGTGCCAGCAGTTTAGATGGGGGCCCCCTCCACTTT

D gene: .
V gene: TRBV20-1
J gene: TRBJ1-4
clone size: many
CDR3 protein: CSALQGFGGPDEKLFF
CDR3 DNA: TGCAGTGCTCTACAGGGCTTCGGGGGTCCGGATGAAAAACTGTTTTTT

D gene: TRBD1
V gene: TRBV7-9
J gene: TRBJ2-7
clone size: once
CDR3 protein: CASSLGGQWSYEQYF
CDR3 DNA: TGTGCCAGCAGCTTAGGGGGACAGTGGTCGTACGAGCAGTACTTC

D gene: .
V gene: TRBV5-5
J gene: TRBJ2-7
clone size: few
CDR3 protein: CASSLAGQGLPYEQYF
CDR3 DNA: TGTGCCAGCAGCTTGGCCGGGCAGGGTCTTCCCTACGAGCAGTACTTC

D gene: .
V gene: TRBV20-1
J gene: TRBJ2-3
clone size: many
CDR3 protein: CSARGGGPDTQYF
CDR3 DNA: TGCAGTGCTAGAGGCGGGGGCCCAGATACGCAGTATTTT

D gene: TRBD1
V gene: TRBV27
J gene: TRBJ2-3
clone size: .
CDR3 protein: CASRRQGAISTDTQYF
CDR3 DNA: TGTGCCAGCAGACGACAGGGGGCGATTAGCACAGATACGCAGTATTTT

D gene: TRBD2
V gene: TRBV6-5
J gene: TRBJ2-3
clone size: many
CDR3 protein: CASSYSHGLAGIADTQYF
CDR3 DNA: TGTGCCAGCAGTTACTCGCATGGACTAGCGGGAATCGCAGATACGCAGTATTTT

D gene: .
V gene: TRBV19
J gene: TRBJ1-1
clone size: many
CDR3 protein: CASSREAALYTEAFF
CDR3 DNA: TGTGCCAGTAGTAGGGAGGCGGCGTTGTACACTGAAGCTTTCTTT

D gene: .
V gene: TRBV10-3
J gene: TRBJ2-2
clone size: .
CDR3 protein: CATAEQGRPGELFF
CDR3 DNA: TGTGCCACCGCCGAGCAGGGAAGGCCCGGGGAGCTGTTTTTT

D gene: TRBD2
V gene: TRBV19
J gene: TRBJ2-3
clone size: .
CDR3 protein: CASSSRTNAGGADTQYF
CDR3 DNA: TGTGCCAGTAGTTCCCGGACTAACGCGGGAGGGGCCGATACGCAGTATTTT

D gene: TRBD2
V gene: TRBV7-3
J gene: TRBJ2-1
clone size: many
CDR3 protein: CASSITSGRAIEQFF
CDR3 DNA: TGTGCCAGCAGCATCACTAGCGGGAGGGCCATTGAGCAGTTCTTC

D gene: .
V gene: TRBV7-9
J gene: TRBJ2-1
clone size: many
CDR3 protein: CASSLEGTYNEQFF
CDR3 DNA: TGTGCCAGCAGCTTAGAGGGGACTTACAATGAGCAGTTCTTC

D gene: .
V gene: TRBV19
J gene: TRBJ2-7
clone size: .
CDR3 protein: CASTGDGEQYF
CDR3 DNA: TGTGCCAGTACCGGGGATGGCGAGCAGTACTTC

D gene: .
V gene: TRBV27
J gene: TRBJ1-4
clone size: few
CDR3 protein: CASSFGIREKLFF
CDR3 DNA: TGTGCCAGCAGTTTTGGGATTCGTGAAAAACTGTTTTTT

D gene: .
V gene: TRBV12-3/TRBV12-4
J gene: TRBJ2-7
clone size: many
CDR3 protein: CASSLLEYEQYF
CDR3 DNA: TGTGCCAGCAGTTTGCTAGAATACGAGCAGTACTTC

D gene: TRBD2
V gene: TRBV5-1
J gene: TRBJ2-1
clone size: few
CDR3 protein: CASSLKGLAVNNEQFF
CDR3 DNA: TGCGCCAGCAGCTTGAAAGGACTAGCGGTAAACAATGAGCAGTTCTTC

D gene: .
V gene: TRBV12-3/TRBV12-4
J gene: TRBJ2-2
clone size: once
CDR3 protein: CASSFDELFF
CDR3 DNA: TGTGCCAGCAGTTTTGACGAGCTGTTTTTT

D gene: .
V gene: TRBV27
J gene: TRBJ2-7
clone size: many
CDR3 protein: CASSRRESPYEQYF
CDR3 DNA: TGTGCCAGCAGTAGACGGGAGTCCCCCTACGAGCAGTACTTC

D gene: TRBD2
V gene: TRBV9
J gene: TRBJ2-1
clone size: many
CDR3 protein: CASSVEAGGSPYNEQFF
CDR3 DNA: TGTGCCAGCAGCGTAGAGGCGGGGGGGTCGCCCTACAATGAGCAGTTCTTC

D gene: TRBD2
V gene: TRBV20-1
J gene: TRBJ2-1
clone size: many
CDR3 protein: CSATLAGAHEQFF
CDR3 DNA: TGCAGTGCTACCCTAGCGGGAGCCCATGAGCAGTTCTTC

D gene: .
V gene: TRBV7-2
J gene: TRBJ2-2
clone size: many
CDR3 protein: CASSYNSGLPPAGELFF
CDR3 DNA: TGTGCCAGCAGCTACAATAGCGGACTCCCTCCCGCCGGGGAGCTGTTTTTT

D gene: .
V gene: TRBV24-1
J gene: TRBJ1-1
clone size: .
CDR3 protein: CATRAGSRMNTEAFF
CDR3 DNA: TGTGCCACCCGGGCGGGCTCTCGGATGAACACTGAAGCTTTCTTT

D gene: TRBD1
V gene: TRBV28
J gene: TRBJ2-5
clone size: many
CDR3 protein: CASKRDRVETQYF
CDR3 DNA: TGTGCCAGCAAGAGGGACAGGGTGGAGACCCAGTACTTC

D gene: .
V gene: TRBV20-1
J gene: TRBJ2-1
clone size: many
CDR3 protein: CSATPPNGNEQFF
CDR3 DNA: TGCAGTGCTACCCCCCCTAACGGCAATGAGCAGTTCTTC

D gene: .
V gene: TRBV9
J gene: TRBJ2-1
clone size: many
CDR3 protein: CASSVAVSSYNEQFF
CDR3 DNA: TGTGCCAGCAGCGTAGCAGTCAGCTCCTACAATGAGCAGTTCTTC

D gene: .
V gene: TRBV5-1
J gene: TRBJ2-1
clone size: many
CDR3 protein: CASSFNLGAMNEQFF
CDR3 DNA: TGCGCCAGCAGCTTTAACCTAGGGGCGATGAATGAGCAGTTCTTC

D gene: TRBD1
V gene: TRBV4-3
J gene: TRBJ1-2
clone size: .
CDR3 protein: CASSQTWLGVGGVYGYTF
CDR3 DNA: TGCGCCAGCAGCCAAACATGGTTAGGAGTAGGGGGCGTCTATGGCTACACCTTC

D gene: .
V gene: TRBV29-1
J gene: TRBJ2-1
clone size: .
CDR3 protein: CSVGWQREQFF
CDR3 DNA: TGCAGCGTTGGTTGGCAGCGCGAGCAGTTCTTC

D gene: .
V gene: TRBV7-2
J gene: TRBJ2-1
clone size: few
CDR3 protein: CASRGTGVIPQFF
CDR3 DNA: TGTGCCAGCAGGGGTACGGGAGTAATCCCCCAGTTCTTC

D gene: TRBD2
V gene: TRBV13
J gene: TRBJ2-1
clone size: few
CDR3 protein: CASSFQAGVHHNEQFF
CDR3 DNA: TGTGCCAGCAGCTTCCAAGCGGGAGTGCACCACAATGAGCAGTTCTTC

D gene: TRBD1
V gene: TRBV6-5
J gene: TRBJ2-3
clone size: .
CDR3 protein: CASSYRQGVNTQYF
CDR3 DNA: TGTGCCAGCAGTTACAGGCAGGGGGTAAATACGCAGTATTTT

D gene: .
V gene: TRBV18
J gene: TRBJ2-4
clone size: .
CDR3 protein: CASSPQEGNIQYF
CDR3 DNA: TGTGCCAGCTCACCCCAGGAGGGGAACATTCAGTACTTC